The rows below give T cell receptor beta chains drawn from one sample of a study of T cell repertoires in cytomegalovirus infection. TCRdb called the reads again in MiXCR, with one record for every CDR3 protein. The data contain some 390,000 distinct CDR3 sequences, about a sixth of them singletons. The sequenced sample was PBMCs. Receptors were obtained from a human donor in good health (CMV status not recorded). Some clones in this sample may be carry-over from other donors' samples. Both conserved end residues are part of each CDR3. The order of the fields is J gene, V gene, CDR3 protein.

>TRBJ2-5|TRBV3-1
CASSQDWETQYF
>TRBJ1-5|TRBV11-2
CASSLGQLSNQPQHF
>TRBJ1-1|TRBV7-2
CASSLGGQGTEAFF
>TRBJ1-3|TRBV4-1
CASSQDRGGRNTIYF
>TRBJ2-7|TRBV12-3/TRBV12-4
CASTGGGPSYEQYF
>TRBJ1-6|TRBV4-1
CASSRQQGANNSPLHF
>TRBJ1-3|TRBV12-3/TRBV12-4
CASSRGPGNTIYF
>TRBJ2-1|TRBV23-1
CASKPGLAGHNEQFF
>TRBJ1-2|TRBV12-3/TRBV12-4
CASSLIPVEGYTF
>TRBJ1-2|TRBV4-2
CASSQDLNSRGYTF
>TRBJ2-3|TRBV7-9
CASSVGTLTDTQYF
>TRBJ2-7|TRBV2
CASTLGGLSYEQYF
>TRBJ1-4|TRBV15
CATSSRDRGSEKLFF
>TRBJ2-1|TRBV12-3/TRBV12-4
CASVPPRGGEYNEQFF
>TRBJ2-5|TRBV6-1
CASSLDGTQYF
>TRBJ1-3|TRBV7-4
CASSSGGFGNTIYF
>TRBJ2-7|TRBV20-1
CSAGFEGGADEQYF
>TRBJ2-1|TRBV5-3
CASSSGGGFYNEQFF
>TRBJ1-1|TRBV7-6
CASDRGGNTEAFF
>TRBJ2-5|TRBV2
CASSERLQETQYF
>TRBJ2-7|TRBV27
CASKRGRNYEQYF
>TRBJ2-7|TRBV12-3/TRBV12-4
CASSRKDRAPLEQYF
>TRBJ2-3|TRBV7-2
CASSAFLGSGDTQYF
>TRBJ1-2|TRBV6-5
CASSYASPQNYGYTF
>TRBJ1-1|TRBV28
CASSTPGQLLNTEAFF
>TRBJ2-7|TRBV27
CASSSNREAPAPYEQYF
>TRBJ2-7|TRBV29-1
CSVECRDSYEQYF
>TRBJ2-5|TRBV5-1
CASSPGTHRLAGAETQYF
>TRBJ1-4|TRBV11-3
CASSLGGVDEKLFF
>TRBJ2-7|TRBV6-2/TRBV6-3
CASSSAGASYEQYF
>TRBJ1-1|TRBV7-2
CASSLRQGGDTEAFF
>TRBJ2-7|TRBV29-1
CSAIQGASYEQYF
>TRBJ1-3|TRBV2
CASHRGRNGNTIYF
>TRBJ2-1|TRBV10-3
CAIKLAGDNEQFF
>TRBJ1-5|TRBV20-1
CSAREPLSGSSNQPQHF
>TRBJ1-6|TRBV20-1
CSARVTEEPLHF
>TRBJ2-1|TRBV6-2/TRBV6-3
CASSWTSGRVFRNEQFF
>TRBJ2-1|TRBV20-1
CSARDPASGMWFF
>TRBJ1-6|TRBV11-2
CASSLEDLPNSPLHF
>TRBJ1-2|TRBV4-3
CASSQPGTGEGYTF
>TRBJ2-5|TRBV7-6
CASSWTSGFQETQYF